This T cell receptor beta chain was profiled in a study of CD8 T cells in Susac syndrome (dated by TCRdb to the late 2010s). Concerning the study at large: The study used repertoire sequencing to test whether antigen drove CD8+ T cell activation and differentiation in Susac syndrome. The study at large found these results: The number of individuals in the TCR sequencing and HLA analysis was acknowledged as relatively small.

RNA was extracted using the RNeasy kit, and roughly 0.5 to 1 ug of the RNA was reverse transcribed with random hexamers. The immunoSEQ multiplex PCR assay, covering 54 Vbeta and 13 Jbeta segments, was used to amplify TCR beta CDR3 regions. To correct PCR amplification bias, a synthetic template baseline was used for both primer optimization and computational correction. The authors' pipeline ran thus. Reads were annotated to V, D and J genes according to IMGT and were analyzed with immunoSEQ Analyzer, with only productive sequences retained. To calculate clonality, Shannon entropy was normalized by log2 of the number of productive unique sequences and then subtracted from one. For each patient and control, public and private clones were evaluated within the 100 most prevalent clones. A clone was defined as Susac-specific if it was absent from the healthy and MS cohorts, from some 1,100 published viral clones and from other ImmuneACCESS disease sequences. TCRdb itself trimmed the public reads at Q25 with fastp, ran MiXCR and retained productive beta chains. Duplicate CDR3 protein sequences are folded into a single record with the most common DNA and genes. The authors' filters were not applied to this entry. This sample comprises 200,000 to 250,000 distinct CDR3 sequences, around 95% of them detected only once. Together, the top ten hold 0.082% of the sample.

A word on this clonotype: It has no known antigen specificity. Per-nucleotide qualities are absent, and no much larger clonotype sits a single base away.

Peripheral blood CD8+ and CD4+ T cells from healthy donors, Susac syndrome patients and multiple sclerosis patients were profiled using high-throughput TCR beta sequencing. Multiple sclerosis controls were treatment-naive patients with stable or active relapsing-remitting disease fulfilling revised McDonald criteria. Bulk CD8+ and CD4+ T cells were purified magnetically by negative isolation, whereas CD8+ TEMRA cells were enriched by FACS. Blood was collected in EDTA tubes and processed within 24 hours, with PBMCs isolated through density gradient centrifugation. PBMCs intended for TCR sequencing were cryopreserved in liquid nitrogen and thawed later in a water bath at 37 degrees C. A purity of at least 90% was achieved for sorted or isolated CD4+, CD8+ and CD8+ TEMRA cells. CDR1 and CDR2, per the germline V gene (reference sequence), are DFQATT and SNEGSKA. V and J lose 5 bases and 3 bases, and a span of 10 bases separates them. Spanning cysteine to phenylalanine, the CDR3 consists of 12 amino acids. CDR3 DNA only is kept here, 36 bases in frame from base 1.

The source is a human donor with multiple sclerosis. Material: CD4+ T cells from PBMCs. This chain joins TRBV20-1 to TRBJ1-1, and perhaps TRBD1 as D gene, on 6 matching bases. Here is the DNA: TGCAGTGCTGATCGGACAGACACTGAAGCTTTCTTT. Translated, this gives CSADRTDTEAFF.